The rows below give T cell receptor beta chains drawn from one sample of a study of blood T cell repertoires in COVID-19. Using immunoSEQ multiplex PCR, the repertoire was profiled, and TCRdb retains in-frame clones only, with some absent. The sample yields 200,000 to 250,000 clones, approximately 78% seen once. The sequencing input was PBMCs or T cells enriched from blood (not recorded which). All receptors come from a man aged 40-50 years who had recovered from COVID-19. Each CDR3 is given with its conserved first and last residue. The D gene is left open where the match is weak. Where a row states a size, it is once, few, many or the class of an expanded clone; other rows omit it.

J: TRBJ2-5; V: TRBV30; D: TRBD2; size: -; DNA: TGTGCCTGGCACCCGGGACTAGCGGGAGTAGAGACCCAGTACTTC; CDR3: CAWHPGLAGVETQYF
J: TRBJ2-1; V: TRBV5-1; D: TRBD1; size: -; DNA: TGCGCCAGCAGCTCGACAGGGACCTACAATGAGCAGTTCTTC; CDR3: CASSSTGTYNEQFF
J: TRBJ2-6; V: TRBV4-1; D: TRBD1; size: -; DNA: TGCGCCAGCAGCCAAGGAGAAGGACAGGGGTCCCACGGGAGGGCCAACGTCCTGACTTTC; CDR3: CASSQGEGQGSHGRANVLTF
J: TRBJ2-1; V: TRBV11-2; D: -; size: -; DNA: TGTGCCAGCAGCTCCAGGGCGGCACACTACAATGAGCAGTTCTTC; CDR3: CASSSRAAHYNEQFF
J: TRBJ1-5; V: TRBV24-1; D: TRBD1; size: -; DNA: TGTGCCAATCCGGGACAGGGCAATCAGCCCCAGCATTTT; CDR3: CANPGQGNQPQHF
J: TRBJ2-3; V: TRBV10-3; D: -; size: -; DNA: TGTGCCACCAACGCCGGGAGATCGGCAGATACGCAGTATTTT; CDR3: CATNAGRSADTQYF
J: TRBJ2-3; V: TRBV29-1; D: TRBD2; size: -; DNA: TGCAGCGTTGGGCAGCGGGGGGGCACAGATACGCAGTATTTT; CDR3: CSVGQRGGTDTQYF
J: TRBJ1-1; V: TRBV12-3/TRBV12-4; D: TRBD1; size: -; DNA: TGTGCCGGAAACAGGGGTCGGGGCACTGAAGCTTTCTTT; CDR3: CAGNRGRGTEAFF
J: TRBJ1-3; V: TRBV19; D: TRBD1; size: -; DNA: TGTGCCAGTAGTAGGTCAACAGGGGGCGATCCGTCCGGAAACACCATATATTTT; CDR3: CASSRSTGGDPSGNTIYF
J: TRBJ2-1; V: TRBV12-3/TRBV12-4; D: TRBD2; size: few; DNA: TGTGCCAGCACGCGAACAGCGGGGGAGCAGTTCTTC; CDR3: CASTRTAGEQFF
J: TRBJ2-7; V: TRBV30; D: -; size: -; DNA: TGTGCCTGGACCTCCGGGTCCAGTAGTTACGGGCAGTACTTC; CDR3: CAWTSGSSSYGQYF
J: TRBJ2-3; V: TRBV27; D: -; size: -; DNA: TGTGCCACCAAACTAGACGGGGTTTGGTCAGATACGCAGTATTTT; CDR3: CATKLDGVWSDTQYF
J: TRBJ2-1; V: TRBV5-1; D: -; size: -; DNA: TGCGCCAGCAGTGGTGGGGGCCTTTATGAGCAGTTCTTC; CDR3: CASSGGGLYEQFF
J: TRBJ2-7; V: TRBV5-1; D: TRBD2; size: -; DNA: TGCGCCAGCAGCTTAAAGGCGGGAGGAACGGGGGAGCAGTACTTC; CDR3: CASSLKAGGTGEQYF
J: TRBJ1-2; V: TRBV24-1; D: TRBD1; size: -; DNA: TGTGCCACCAGTGATCCTGGACAGGGATTCGACGGCTACACCTTC; CDR3: CATSDPGQGFDGYTF
J: TRBJ2-1; V: TRBV5-1; D: TRBD2; size: -; DNA: TGCGCCAGCAGCCCGACTAGCGCAAGCTCCTACAATGAGCAGTTCTTC; CDR3: CASSPTSASSYNEQFF
J: TRBJ2-7; V: TRBV6-5; D: TRBD1; size: -; DNA: TGTGCCACCCCATCCCGACAGGGGGGGAACTACGAGCAGTACTTC; CDR3: CATPSRQGGNYEQYF
J: TRBJ2-6; V: TRBV7-7; D: TRBD2; size: few; DNA: TGTGCCAGCAGCTTACTAGCGGGGTCGTCTGGGGCCAACGTCCTGACTTTC; CDR3: CASSLLAGSSGANVLTF
J: TRBJ1-2; V: TRBV10-2; D: -; size: -; DNA: TGCGCCAGCAGTCCCTCCCCCGAGGGCCTCTATGGCTACACCTTC; CDR3: CASSPSPEGLYGYTF
J: TRBJ1-2; V: TRBV12-3/TRBV12-4; D: -; size: -; DNA: TGTGCCAGCAGCAGGACAGACTATGGCTACACCTTC; CDR3: CASSRTDYGYTF
J: TRBJ1-1; V: TRBV12-3/TRBV12-4; D: TRBD1; size: few; DNA: TGTGCCAGCAGTTGGACAGGGCAAACTGAAGCTTTCTTT; CDR3: CASSWTGQTEAFF
J: TRBJ2-3; V: TRBV19; D: -; size: -; DNA: TGTGCCAGTAGACACCCAAACACAGATACGCAGTATTTT; CDR3: CASRHPNTDTQYF
J: TRBJ2-2; V: TRBV9; D: -; size: -; DNA: TGTGCCAGCAGCGTAGCTTTGAGGGTAACCGGGGAGCTGTTTTTT; CDR3: CASSVALRVTGELFF
J: TRBJ1-3; V: TRBV9; D: -; size: once; DNA: TGTGCCAGCACCCCGAGCTCTGGAAACACCATATATTTT; CDR3: CASTPSSGNTIYF
J: TRBJ2-1; V: TRBV5-8; D: TRBD2; size: -; DNA: TGTGCCAGCAGCCTAGCGGGAGCAAGACGTCACGAGCAGTTCTTC; CDR3: CASSLAGARRHEQFF
J: TRBJ2-1; V: TRBV4-1; D: TRBD1; size: once; DNA: TGCGCCAGCAGCCCTAACAGGGGGCGAGGCAATGAGCAGTTCTTC; CDR3: CASSPNRGRGNEQFF
J: TRBJ2-5; V: TRBV5-1; D: TRBD2; size: -; DNA: TGCGCCAGCAGCTTGACGTCTAGCGGGGGGCGTACGTACCAAGAGACCCAGTACTTC; CDR3: CASSLTSSGGRTYQETQYF
J: TRBJ2-3; V: TRBV4-1; D: -; size: -; DNA: TGCGCCAGCAGCCAGGGTGAAAGGCGGGGGCCTAGCACAGATACGCAGTATTTT; CDR3: CASSQGERRGPSTDTQYF
J: TRBJ1-4; V: TRBV7-6; D: -; size: -; DNA: TGTGCCAGCAGCCAATCCCCAGCCCAGGGGGAAAAACTGTTTTTT; CDR3: CASSQSPAQGEKLFF
J: TRBJ1-1; V: TRBV10-3; D: -; size: -; DNA: TGTGCCATCAGTGAGTCGTTGCAGGGGAACACTGAAGCTTTCTTT; CDR3: CAISESLQGNTEAFF
J: TRBJ1-2; V: TRBV9; D: TRBD1; size: -; DNA: TGTGCCAGCACCCCCTCCGGGACAGGGAACCCCTATGGCTACACCTTC; CDR3: CASTPSGTGNPYGYTF
J: TRBJ2-7; V: TRBV19; D: TRBD2; size: -; DNA: TGTGCCAGTAGTATCGGGGGGAACTACGAGCAGTACTTC; CDR3: CASSIGGNYEQYF
J: TRBJ1-6; V: TRBV30; D: -; size: -; DNA: TGTGCCTGGAATCACGCGGGGGGAAATTCACCCCTCCACTTT; CDR3: CAWNHAGGNSPLHF
J: TRBJ2-7; V: TRBV4-1; D: -; size: many; DNA: TGCGCCAGCAGCCAAGATGCAACAGGGCACGACGAGCAGTACTTC; CDR3: CASSQDATGHDEQYF
J: TRBJ1-5; V: TRBV30; D: TRBD1; size: -; DNA: TGTGCCTGGAGTGCCCGGAGAGACAGGGGAAGCAATCAGCCCCAGCATTTT; CDR3: CAWSARRDRGSNQPQHF
J: TRBJ1-2; V: TRBV7-8; D: -; size: -; DNA: TGTGCCAGCCTACCGGGGGGTGGTTATGGCTACACCTTC; CDR3: CASLPGGGYGYTF
J: TRBJ1-1; V: TRBV5-4; D: TRBD1; size: -; DNA: TGTGCCAGCAGCGCCGGACAGGGGGGCACTGAAGCTTTCTTT; CDR3: CASSAGQGGTEAFF
J: TRBJ1-2; V: TRBV10-3; D: TRBD1; size: -; DNA: TGTGCCATCAGTGATGGGACAGCTAACTATGGCTACACCTTC; CDR3: CAISDGTANYGYTF
J: TRBJ2-7; V: TRBV13; D: -; size: -; DNA: TGTGCCAGCAGCCCGTCGGGGGTCTGGGGGTGGGACGAGCAGTACTTC; CDR3: CASSPSGVWGWDEQYF
J: TRBJ2-1; V: TRBV7-2; D: TRBD2; size: -; DNA: TGTGCCAGCAGCTCGGGACTAGCGGGAGAACAGCGCAATGAGCAGTTCTTC; CDR3: CASSSGLAGEQRNEQFF
J: TRBJ2-1; V: TRBV9; D: -; size: -; DNA: TGTGCCAGCAGCGTACATGGGAGCCCCTACAATGAGCAGTTCTTC; CDR3: CASSVHGSPYNEQFF
J: TRBJ1-2; V: TRBV7-2; D: TRBD1; size: -; DNA: TGTGCCAGCAGCTTAGGCTGGCGACAGGGGGCAGATGGCTACACCTTC; CDR3: CASSLGWRQGADGYTF
J: TRBJ2-1; V: TRBV30; D: TRBD2; size: -; DNA: TGTGCCTGGAGTTCGGGACTAGGCGATGAGCAGTTCTTC; CDR3: CAWSSGLGDEQFF
J: TRBJ2-3; V: TRBV28; D: -; size: -; DNA: TGTGCCACCCCTCGCACAGATACGCAGTATTTT; CDR3: CATPRTDTQYF
J: TRBJ1-2; V: TRBV14; D: -; size: few; DNA: TGTGCCAGCAGCCCCATCGGGGAGGTCCGCGGAGGCTACACCTTC; CDR3: CASSPIGEVRGGYTF
J: TRBJ1-2; V: TRBV30; D: -; size: many; DNA: TGTGCCTGGAAACCTTCTCAGGGGTTTTTACGCTACACCTTC; CDR3: CAWKPSQGFLRYTF
J: TRBJ1-3; V: TRBV6-6; D: -; size: -; DNA: TGTGCCAGCAGTTACTCGATTAGGAGCTCTGGAAACACCATATATTTT; CDR3: CASSYSIRSSGNTIYF
J: TRBJ1-2; V: TRBV5-6; D: -; size: -; DNA: TGTGCCAGCGCCAGGGTTAACTATGGCTACACCTTC; CDR3: CASARVNYGYTF
J: TRBJ2-7; V: TRBV18; D: TRBD2; size: -; DNA: TGTGCCAGCTCACCACGACTAGCGACCGGAGGGGTGACCTACGAGCAGTACTTC; CDR3: CASSPRLATGGVTYEQYF
J: TRBJ2-3; V: TRBV20-1; D: TRBD2; size: -; DNA: TGCAGTACCTTTAGCGGGGGGGCCTCGTATTTT; CDR3: CSTFSGGASYF
J: TRBJ2-5; V: TRBV11-2; D: TRBD1; size: -; DNA: TGTGCCAGCAGCTTAGGACAGGGGGTAATGGAGACCCAGTACTTC; CDR3: CASSLGQGVMETQYF
J: TRBJ2-1; V: TRBV18; D: -; size: -; DNA: TGTGCCAGCTCACCGTTACAGGGATTTGAGCAGTTCTTC; CDR3: CASSPLQGFEQFF
J: TRBJ2-1; V: TRBV7-2; D: TRBD2; size: -; DNA: TGTGCCAGCAGGACAGCGGGGGGGGCATACAATGAGCAGTTCTTC; CDR3: CASRTAGGAYNEQFF
J: TRBJ2-6; V: TRBV7-3; D: TRBD1; size: -; DNA: TGTGCCAGCAGCTTAATGGGAGGGACCACAGGGGGCGCTGGGGCCAACGTCCTGACTTTC; CDR3: CASSLMGGTTGGAGANVLTF
J: TRBJ1-5; V: TRBV19; D: -; size: once; DNA: TGTGCCAGTAGTTCAGACACCTGGGGGGAAGGGCCCCAGCATTTT; CDR3: CASSSDTWGEGPQHF
J: TRBJ2-1; V: TRBV25-1; D: TRBD1; size: -; DNA: TGTGCCAGCCGGGACAGCGGAAACAATGAGCAGTTCTTC; CDR3: CASRDSGNNEQFF
J: TRBJ1-5; V: TRBV27; D: -; size: once; DNA: TGTGCCAGCAGTTTATCTTCACAGAACAATCAGCCCCAGCATTTT; CDR3: CASSLSSQNNQPQHF
J: TRBJ1-1; V: TRBV28; D: TRBD1; size: few; DNA: TGTGCCAGCTGGGGGACAGGTAACACTGAAGCTTTCTTT; CDR3: CASWGTGNTEAFF